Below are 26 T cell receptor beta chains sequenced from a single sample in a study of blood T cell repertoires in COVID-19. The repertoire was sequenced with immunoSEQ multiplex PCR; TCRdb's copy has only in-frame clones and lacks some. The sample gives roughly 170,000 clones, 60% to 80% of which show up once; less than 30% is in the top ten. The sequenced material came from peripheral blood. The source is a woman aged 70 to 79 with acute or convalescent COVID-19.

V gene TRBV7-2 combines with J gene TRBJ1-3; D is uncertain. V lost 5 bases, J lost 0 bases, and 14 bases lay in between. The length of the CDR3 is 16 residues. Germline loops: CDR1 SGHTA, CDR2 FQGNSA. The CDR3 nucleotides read TGTGCCAGCAGCCAGACTAAGACAAGCTCTGGAAACACCATATATTTT. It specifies CASSQTKTSSGNTIYF.

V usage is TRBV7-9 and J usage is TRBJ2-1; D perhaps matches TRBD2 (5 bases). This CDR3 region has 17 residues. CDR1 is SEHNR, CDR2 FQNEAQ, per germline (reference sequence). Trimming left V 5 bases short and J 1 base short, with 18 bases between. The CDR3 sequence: CASSPPRRGLSYNEQFF. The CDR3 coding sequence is TGTGCCAGCAGCCCCCCTCGTCGGGGATTATCCTACAATGAGCAGTTCTTC.

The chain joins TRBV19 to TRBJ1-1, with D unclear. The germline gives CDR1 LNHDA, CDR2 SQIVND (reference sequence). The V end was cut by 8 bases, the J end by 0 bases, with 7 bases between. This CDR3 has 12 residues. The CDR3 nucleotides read TGTGCCAGTTTAAACATGAACACTGAAGCTTTCTTT. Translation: CASLNMNTEAFF.

CDR3 sequence (DNA): TGTGCCAGCAGTTATGGTAGTAGCGGGAGGTTCCCAGATACGCAGTATTTT. Protein: CASSYGSSGRFPDTQYF. The chain employs TRBV6-2 or TRBV6-3 and TRBJ2-3, with 10 bases fitting TRBD2. The germline CDR1 and CDR2 sequences are MNHEY and SVGEGT. CDR3 length equals 17 residues. Trimming at V came to 3 bases and at J to 4 bases, leaving 10 bases not matched to a gene.

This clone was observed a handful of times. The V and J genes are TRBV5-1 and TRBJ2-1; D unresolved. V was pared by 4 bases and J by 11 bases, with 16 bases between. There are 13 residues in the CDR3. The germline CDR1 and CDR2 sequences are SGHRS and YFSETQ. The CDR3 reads CASSDAAARQQFF. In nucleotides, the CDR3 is TGCGCCAGCAGCGACGCGGCGGCACGCCAGCAGTTCTTC.

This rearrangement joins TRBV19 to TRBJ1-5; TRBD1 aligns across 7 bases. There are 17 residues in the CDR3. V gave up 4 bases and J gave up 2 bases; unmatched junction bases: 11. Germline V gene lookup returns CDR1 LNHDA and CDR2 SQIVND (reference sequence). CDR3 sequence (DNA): TGTGCCAGTAGTACCTTGAAACAGGGGATCCGCAATCAGCCCCAGCATTTT. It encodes CASSTLKQGIRNQPQHF.

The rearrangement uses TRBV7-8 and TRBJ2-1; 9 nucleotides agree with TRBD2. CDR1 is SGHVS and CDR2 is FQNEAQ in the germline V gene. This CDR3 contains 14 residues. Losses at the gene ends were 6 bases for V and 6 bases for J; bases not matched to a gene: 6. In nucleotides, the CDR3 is TGTGCCAGCAGACCTAGCGGGACTTTCAATGAGCAGTTCTTC. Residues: CASRPSGTFNEQFF.

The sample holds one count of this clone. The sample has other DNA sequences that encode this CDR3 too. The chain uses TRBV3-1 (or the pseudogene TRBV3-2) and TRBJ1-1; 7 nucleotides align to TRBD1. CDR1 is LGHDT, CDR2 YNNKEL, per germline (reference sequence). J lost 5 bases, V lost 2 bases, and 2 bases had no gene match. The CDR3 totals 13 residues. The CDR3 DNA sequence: TGTGCCAGCAGCCAAAACAGGGGAACTGAAGCTTTCTTT. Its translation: CASSQNRGTEAFF.

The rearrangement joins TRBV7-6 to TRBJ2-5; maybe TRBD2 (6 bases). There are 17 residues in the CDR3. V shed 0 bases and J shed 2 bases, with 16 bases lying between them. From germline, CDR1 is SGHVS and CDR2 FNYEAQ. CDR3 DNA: TGTGCCAGCAGCTTAGCGCCCCTCGGGGGAATTCAAGAGACCCAGTACTTC. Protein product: CASSLAPLGGIQETQYF.

The CDR3 sequence: CASNLLAGENEQYF. In nucleotides, the CDR3 is TGTGCCAGCAATCTACTAGCGGGAGAGAACGAGCAGTACTTC. V is TRBV28 and J is TRBJ2-7, with 11 bases matching TRBD2. V gave up 7 bases and J gave up 5 bases; unmatched junction bases: 7. This CDR3 region has 14 residues. Germline CDR1 and CDR2: MDHEN and SYDVKM.

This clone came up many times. The CDR3 loop is CASSEYPSGTGVNEQFF. For the CDR3, the DNA is TGTGCCAGCAGTGAATACCCTAGCGGGACAGGGGTCAATGAGCAGTTCTTC. The rearrangement joins TRBV25-1 to TRBJ2-1; TRBD1 is a possible D gene (10 bases). V was shortened by 0 bases and J by 6 bases, with 18 bases between the two germline ends. Germline CDR1 is MGHDK and CDR2 is SYGVNS. This CDR3 contains 17 residues.

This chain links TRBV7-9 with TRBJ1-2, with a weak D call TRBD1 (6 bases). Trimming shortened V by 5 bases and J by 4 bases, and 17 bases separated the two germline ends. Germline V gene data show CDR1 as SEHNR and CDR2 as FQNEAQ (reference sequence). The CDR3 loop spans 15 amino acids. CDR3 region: CASSPPGQRPYGYTF. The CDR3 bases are TGTGCCAGCAGCCCCCCGGGACAACGGCCCTATGGCTACACCTTC.

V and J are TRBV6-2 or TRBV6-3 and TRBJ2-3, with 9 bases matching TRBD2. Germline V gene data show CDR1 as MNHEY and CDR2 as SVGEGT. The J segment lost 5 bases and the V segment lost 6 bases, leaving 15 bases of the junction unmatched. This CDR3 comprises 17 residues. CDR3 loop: CASSPGRLSGSVDTQYF. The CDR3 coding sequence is TGTGCCAGCAGCCCTGGTCGCCTTAGCGGGAGTGTAGATACGCAGTATTTT.

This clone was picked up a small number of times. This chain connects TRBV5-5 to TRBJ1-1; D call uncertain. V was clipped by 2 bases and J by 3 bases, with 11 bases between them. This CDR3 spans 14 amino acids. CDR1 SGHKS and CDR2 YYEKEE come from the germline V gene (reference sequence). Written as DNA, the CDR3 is TGTGCCAGCAGCTTTTCGGGGTACGACACTGAAGCTTTCTTT. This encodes CASSFSGYDTEAFF.

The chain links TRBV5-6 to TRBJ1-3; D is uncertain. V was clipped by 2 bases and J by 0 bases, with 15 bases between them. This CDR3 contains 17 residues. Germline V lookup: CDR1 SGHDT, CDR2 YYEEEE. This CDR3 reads CASSLWRQRLSGNTIYF. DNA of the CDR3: TGTGCCAGCAGCTTATGGCGCCAGAGACTCTCTGGAAACACCATATATTTT.

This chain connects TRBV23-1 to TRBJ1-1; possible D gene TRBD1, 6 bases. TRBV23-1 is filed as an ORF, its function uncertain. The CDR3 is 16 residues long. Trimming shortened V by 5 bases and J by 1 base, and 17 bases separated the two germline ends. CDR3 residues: CASSCGWAGANTEAFF. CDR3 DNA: TGCGCCAGCAGTTGTGGGTGGGCAGGGGCGAACACTGAAGCTTTCTTT.

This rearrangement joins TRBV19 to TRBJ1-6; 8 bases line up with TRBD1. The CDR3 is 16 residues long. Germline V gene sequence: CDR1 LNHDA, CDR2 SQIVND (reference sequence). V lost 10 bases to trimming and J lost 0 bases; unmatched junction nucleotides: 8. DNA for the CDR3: TGTGCCACCCAGAGACAGGGGAGCTCCTATAATTCACCCCTCCACTTT. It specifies CATQRQGSSYNSPLHF.

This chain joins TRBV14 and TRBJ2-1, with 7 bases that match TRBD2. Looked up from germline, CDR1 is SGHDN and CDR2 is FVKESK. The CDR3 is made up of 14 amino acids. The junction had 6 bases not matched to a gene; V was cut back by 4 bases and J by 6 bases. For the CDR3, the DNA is TGTGCCAGCAGCCCTTTGGGACTATTCAATGAGCAGTTCTTC. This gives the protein CASSPLGLFNEQFF.

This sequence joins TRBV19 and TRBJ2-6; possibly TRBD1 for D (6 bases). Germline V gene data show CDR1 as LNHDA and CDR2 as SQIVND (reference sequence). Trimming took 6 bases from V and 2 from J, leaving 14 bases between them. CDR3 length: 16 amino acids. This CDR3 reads CASRSGERPGANVLTF. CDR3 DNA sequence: TGTGCCAGTAGATCAGGGGAGCGGCCTGGGGCCAACGTCCTGACTTTC.

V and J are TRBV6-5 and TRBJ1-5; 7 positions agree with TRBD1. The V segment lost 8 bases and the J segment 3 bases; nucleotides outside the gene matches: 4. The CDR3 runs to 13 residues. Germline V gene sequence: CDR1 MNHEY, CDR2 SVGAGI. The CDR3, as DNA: TGTGCCAGCGGGGGACAGTACAATCAGCCCCAGCATTTT. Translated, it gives CASGGQYNQPQHF.

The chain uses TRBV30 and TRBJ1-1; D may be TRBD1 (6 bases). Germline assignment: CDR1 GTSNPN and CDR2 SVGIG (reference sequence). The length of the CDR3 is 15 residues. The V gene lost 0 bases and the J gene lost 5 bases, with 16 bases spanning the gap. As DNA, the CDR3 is TGTGCCTGGAGTGTACAGCAGGGGCTATGGACTGAAGCTTTCTTT. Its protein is CAWSVQQGLWTEAFF. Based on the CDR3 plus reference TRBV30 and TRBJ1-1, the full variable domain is SQTIHQWPATLVQPVGSPLSLECTVEGTSNPNLYWYRQAAGRGLQLLFYSVGIGQISSEVPQNLSASRPQDRQFILSSKKLLLSDSGFYLCAWSVQQGLWTEAFFGQGTRLTVV.

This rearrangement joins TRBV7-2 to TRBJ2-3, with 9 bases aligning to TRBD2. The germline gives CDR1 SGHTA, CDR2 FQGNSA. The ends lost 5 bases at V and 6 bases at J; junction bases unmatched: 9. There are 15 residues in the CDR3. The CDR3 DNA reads TGTGCCAGCAGCCCGCGGAGCGGGGGGAGGGATACGCAGTATTTT. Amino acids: CASSPRSGGRDTQYF.

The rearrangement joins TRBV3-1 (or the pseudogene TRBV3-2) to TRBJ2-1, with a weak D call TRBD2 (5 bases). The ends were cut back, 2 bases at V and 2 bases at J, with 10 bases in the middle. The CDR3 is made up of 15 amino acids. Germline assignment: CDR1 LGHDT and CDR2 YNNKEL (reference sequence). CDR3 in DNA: TGTGCCAGCAGCCAAAGCTCCGGGACCTACAATGAGCAGTTCTTC. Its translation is CASSQSSGTYNEQFF.

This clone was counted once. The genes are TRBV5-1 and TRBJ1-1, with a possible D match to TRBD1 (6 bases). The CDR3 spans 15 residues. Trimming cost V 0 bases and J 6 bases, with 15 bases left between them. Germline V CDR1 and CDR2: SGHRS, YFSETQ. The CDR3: CASSLVAGELPEAFF. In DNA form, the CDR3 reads TGCGCCAGCAGCTTGGTGGCAGGGGAACTTCCTGAAGCTTTCTTT.

DNA for the CDR3: TGCAGTGCTAGTGGGACAGGGCTTTCCTACGAGCAGTACTTC. It codes for CSASGTGLSYEQYF. V gene TRBV20-1 combines with J gene TRBJ2-7; the match to TRBD1 covers 9 bases. Trimming at V came to 3 bases and at J to 1 base, leaving 4 bases not matched to a gene. Per germline, CDR1 DFQATT and CDR2 SNEGSKA (reference sequence). The CDR3 runs to 14 residues.

For the CDR3, the DNA is TGTGCCAGCAGTGAAGGTAGCGGGAGCGGGGAGACCCAGTACTTC. Translated: CASSEGSGSGETQYF. The chain couples TRBV2 to TRBJ2-5; TRBD2 aligns across 9 bases. The CDR3 sequence is 15 residues long. Trimming took 1 base from V and 5 from J; bases not matched to a gene: 5. Germline-derived CDR1 and CDR2 are SNHLY and FYNNEI.